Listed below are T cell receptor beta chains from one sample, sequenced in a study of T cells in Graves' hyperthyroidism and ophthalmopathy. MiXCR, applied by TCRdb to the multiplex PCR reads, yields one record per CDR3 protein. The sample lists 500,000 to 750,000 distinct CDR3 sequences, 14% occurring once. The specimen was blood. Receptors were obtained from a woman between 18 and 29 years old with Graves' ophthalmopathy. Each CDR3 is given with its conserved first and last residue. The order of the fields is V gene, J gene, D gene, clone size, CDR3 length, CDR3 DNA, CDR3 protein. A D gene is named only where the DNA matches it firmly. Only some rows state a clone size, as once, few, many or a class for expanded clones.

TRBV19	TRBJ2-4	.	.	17	TGTGCCAGTAGTACCCCATCACGTATCGGAGCCAAAAACATTCAGTACTTC	CASSTPSRIGAKNIQYF
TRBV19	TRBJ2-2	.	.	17	TGTGCCAGTAGTACCCTCCTAGGCAGGGGTGACACCGGGGAGCTGTTTTTT	CASSTLLGRGDTGELFF
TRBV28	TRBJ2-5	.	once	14	TGTGCCAGCATGGGGACAGCGGGGGACGGGGCAAAGTACTTC	CASMGTAGDGAKYF
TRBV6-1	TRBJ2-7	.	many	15	TGTGCCAGCAGTCCTAGGGACTCTCTGACCTACGAGCAGTACTTC	CASSPRDSLTYEQYF
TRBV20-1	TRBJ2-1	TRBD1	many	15	TGCAGTGCTAATAACCAGGGACAGGGTTACAATGAGCAGTTCTTC	CSANNQGQGYNEQFF
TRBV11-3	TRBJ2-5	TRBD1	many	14	TGTGCCAGCAGCAGAGACAGGGGGCTAGAGACCCAGTACTTC	CASSRDRGLETQYF
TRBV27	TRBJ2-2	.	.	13	TGTGCCAGCAGACTAGCTGGCACCGGGGAGCTGTTTTTT	CASRLAGTGELFF
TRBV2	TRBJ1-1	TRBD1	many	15	TGTGCCAGCAGTATACAGGGGGCGATGGACACTGAAGCTTTCTTT	CASSIQGAMDTEAFF
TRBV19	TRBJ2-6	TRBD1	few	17	TGTGCCAGTAGTAGACAGGGGACCCTCTCTGGGGCCAACGTCCTGACTTTC	CASSRQGTLSGANVLTF
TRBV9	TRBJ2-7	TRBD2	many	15	TGTGCCAGCAGCGTTTCTAGCGGGAGTGGATACGAGCAGTACTTC	CASSVSSGSGYEQYF
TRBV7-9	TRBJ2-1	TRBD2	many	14	TGTGCCAGCAGCCTTAGCGGGCCCTACAATGAGCAGTTCTTC	CASSLSGPYNEQFF
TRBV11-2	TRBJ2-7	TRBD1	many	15	TGTGCCAGCAGCTACGGACAGGGGTCGATTTACGAGCAGTACTTC	CASSYGQGSIYEQYF
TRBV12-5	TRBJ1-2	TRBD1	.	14	TGTGCTAGTGGTTTACGTGGGACAGTCTATGGCTACACCTTC	CASGLRGTVYGYTF
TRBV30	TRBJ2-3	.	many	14	TGTGCCTGGAGTGCCCTGGAAGGGTCAGATACGCAGTATTTT	CAWSALEGSDTQYF
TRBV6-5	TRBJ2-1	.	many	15	TGTGCCAGCAGTTACCACAAAAGAGGCTACAATGAGCAGTTCTTC	CASSYHKRGYNEQFF
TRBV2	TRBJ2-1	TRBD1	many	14	TGTGCCAGCAAGTCCGGGACAGGGTACAATGAGCAGTTCTTC	CASKSGTGYNEQFF
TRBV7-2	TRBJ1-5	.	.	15	TGTGCCAGCACCCGAGGGGGGGAACGCAATCAGCCCCAGCATTTT	CASTRGGERNQPQHF
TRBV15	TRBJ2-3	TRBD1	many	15	TGTGCCACCAGCAGGCCCGGACAGGGGACCGATACGCAGTATTTT	CATSRPGQGTDTQYF
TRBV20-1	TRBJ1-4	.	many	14	TGCAGTGCCCCGACCGGGGGCTTTAATGAAAAACTGTTTTTT	CSAPTGGFNEKLFF
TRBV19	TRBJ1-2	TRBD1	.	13	TGTGCCAGTAGGCCGACAGGGAGCTATGGCTACACCTTC	CASRPTGSYGYTF
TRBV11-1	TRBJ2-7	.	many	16	TGTGCCAGCAGCTTAGAAGGGTCAACAGTTTCCTACGAGCAGTACTTC	CASSLEGSTVSYEQYF
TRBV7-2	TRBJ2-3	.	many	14	TGTGCCAGCAGCTCCTATACTAGCACAGATACGCAGTATTTT	CASSSYTSTDTQYF
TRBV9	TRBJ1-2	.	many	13	TGTGCCAGCAGCGTACAGGGGAACTATGGCTACACCTTC	CASSVQGNYGYTF
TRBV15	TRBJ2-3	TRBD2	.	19	TGTGCCACCAGCTTACGACTAGCGGGAGGAGCATACGGCACAGATACGCAGTATTTT	CATSLRLAGGAYGTDTQYF
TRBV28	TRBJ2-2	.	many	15	TGTGCCAGCAGCCCCGATGGGGTGAACACCGGGGAGCTGTTTTTT	CASSPDGVNTGELFF
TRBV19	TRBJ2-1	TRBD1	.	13	TGTGCCACCGGGACAGACTCCTACAATGAGCAGTTCTTC	CATGTDSYNEQFF
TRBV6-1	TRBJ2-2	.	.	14	TGTGCCAGCAGTCCTCAGGGGTCCGCCGGGGAGCTGTTTTTT	CASSPQGSAGELFF
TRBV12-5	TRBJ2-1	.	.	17	TGTGCTAGTGGTTTGGTACTCTTCAACAGTGCCCACAATGAGCAGTTCTTC	CASGLVLFNSAHNEQFF
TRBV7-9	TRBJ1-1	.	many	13	TGTGCCATCGAGGAGGGATGGTTCACTGAAGCTTTCTTT	CAIEEGWFTEAFF
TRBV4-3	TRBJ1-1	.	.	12	TGCGCCAGCAGCCAAGGGGGGGCGGAAGCTTTCTTT	CASSQGGAEAFF
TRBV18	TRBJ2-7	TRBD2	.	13	TGTGCCAGCGCACTAGCGGGGTACTACGAGCAGTACTTC	CASALAGYYEQYF
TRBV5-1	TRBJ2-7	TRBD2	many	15	TGCGCCAGCCAAAGACTAGCGGGAGAGGTCTACGAGCAGTACTTC	CASQRLAGEVYEQYF